This TCR beta chain was captured in a study of CD8+CD57+ T cells in acquired aplastic anemia. On the study more broadly: Quantities of DNA derived from sorted CD4+ and CD8+ cells averaged around 3 ug.

Genomic DNA constituted the template upon which TCR beta VDJ and CDR3 profiling was performed. TCRdb passed the reads through MiXCR, listing each CDR3 protein once. The sample lists roughly 250,000 distinct CDR3 sequences; 70% to 85% were seen once. Whole-study findings and limits: A set of twenty-nine CD8+ CDR3 sequences was shared between patients and controls, and these sequences appeared highly expressed in patients. Researchers reported that CD8+ Simpson's diversity was not significantly different in patients versus controls.

Trimming removed 2 bases from V and 14 bases from J, with 21 bases in between. The CDR3 covers 14 residues. Germline V gene data show CDR1 as SNHLY and CDR2 as FYNNEI. Patients selected for sequencing had displayed CD8+CD57+ cell expansion by flow cytometry. When blood sampling took place, the patients had received no therapy. Notes on this clonotype: The antigen is undetermined.

The sample taken for sequencing was sorted CD4+, CD8+, or CD8+CD57+ T cells (not recorded which) from PBMCs. This chain connects TRBV2 to TRBJ1-1; maybe TRBD1 (6 bases). The receptor was isolated from a human donor with aplastic anemia. The DNA of the CDR3 is TGTGCCAGCAGTGAAACAGGGTTCAACACTGAGGTCTTCTTT. This translates into CASSETGFNTEVFF.